This T cell receptor beta chain was documented in a study of T cell changes during pregnancy in multiple sclerosis. Sequenced by immunoSEQ multiplex PCR; TCRdb stores in-frame clones only, minus some. The sample consists of 12,000 to 15,000 clones, 80% to 95% of them appearing once. Trimming took off 4 bases at V and 4 bases at J, with 17 bases between the two ends. CDR1 and CDR2 from the germline V gene are SGHRS and YFSETQ. The CDR3 runs 15 residues. Source: peripheral blood, taken in the second trimester of pregnancy. This receptor was taken from a female donor in good health, enrolled as a control in a pregnancy study. V and J are TRBV5-1 and TRBJ1-2; D possibly corresponds to TRBD1 (6 bases). CDR3 residues: CASSPWDKPSYGYTF. The CDR3 DNA reads TGCGCCAGCAGCCCCTGGGACAAGCCTAGCTATGGCTACACCTTC.